The 11 T cell receptor beta chains presented below share a single source sample, sequenced in a study of blood T cells in healthy people across ages. For the second PCR, which ran for roughly 6 to 12 cycles, a sample-barcoded 5' primer and a J-beta primer mix were used. MiXCR, run by TCRdb on the 5' RACE reads, gives a single entry per CDR3 protein. The sample consists of 1.5 million to 2 million distinct CDR3 sequences, roughly 27% of them appearing once. The specimen was blood. The source of these receptors is a woman aged 25-40 years in good health.

This clonotype was observed many times. V usage is TRBV28 and J usage is TRBJ2-5; 10 positions agree with TRBD2. From germline, CDR1 is MDHEN and CDR2 SYDVKM. The CDR3 runs 15 residues. Trimming at V came to 5 bases and at J to 3 bases, leaving 6 bases not matched to a gene. CDR3 coding DNA: TGTGCCAGCAGTCAAGCGGGGGGGCGTAAAGAGACCCAGTACTTC. Translation gives CASSQAGGRKETQYF.

Comment on this clonotype: It may be a read error: a sequence one base away is much more abundant. The V call is TRBV29-1, the J call TRBJ2-7; 16 bases agree with TRBD2. The ends lost 6 bases at V and 7 bases at J; junction bases unmatched: 12. The germline CDR1 and CDR2 sequences are SQVTM and ANQGSEA. The CDR3 loop spans 16 amino acids. In DNA, the CDR3 is TGCAGCGTGATGGGACTAGCGGGAGGGAAAAATGGGGAGCAGTACTTC. This encodes CSVMGLAGGKNGEQYF.

Remarks on this clonotype: The junction departs from the called germline gene at one end, perhaps through a read error. This chain joins TRBV7-2 and TRBJ2-6; TRBD1 might be the D (5 bases). The CDR3 covers 15 residues. The germline CDR1 and CDR2 sequences are SGHTA and FQGNSA. CDR3 in amino acids: CASSRQNSGTNVLTF. The CDR3 DNA reads as TGTGCCAGCAGCAGACAGAACTCTGGGACCAACGTCCTGACTTTC. Filled out from reference TRBV7-2 and TRBJ2-6, the complete variable domain reads GAGVSQSPSNKVTEKGKDVELRCDPISGHTALYWYRQSLGQGLEFLIYFQGNSAPDKSGLPSDRFSAERTGGSVSTLTIQRTQQEDSAVYLCASSRQNSGTNVLTFGAGSRLTVL.

The chain combines TRBV27 with TRBJ2-4; either TRBD1 or TRBD2 may supply D (5 bases each). The CDR3 spans 16 residues. V was shortened by 5 bases and J by 1 base, with 15 bases between the two germline ends. In germline, CDR1 is MNHEY, CDR2 SMNVEV (reference sequence). CDR3 DNA: TGTGCCAGCAGTCCGTCTCGGGGCCGGGCCAAAAACATTCAGTACTTC. Its translation: CASSPSRGRAKNIQYF.

In its sample, this clonotype was seen a few times. The chain employs TRBV11-2 and TRBJ2-5; D is perhaps TRBD2 (5 bases). Germline V gene data show CDR1 as SGHAT and CDR2 as FQNNGV. This CDR3 region has 13 residues. Trimming left V 5 bases short and J 7 bases short, with 14 bases between. CDR3 nucleotide sequence: TGTGCCAGCAGCCCGGGGTCAGATGTGACCCAGTACTTC. Its translation is CASSPGSDVTQYF.

As regards this clonotype: Just one base apart from a much larger clone, this may be a read error. CDR3 sequence reads: CASSLGTGGAPYEQYF. The CDR3 DNA is TGTGCCAGCAGCTTGGGGACAGGGGGCGCCCCCTACGAGCAGTACTTC. The chain carries TRBV5-5 and TRBJ2-7; 11 bases agree with TRBD1. V gave up 0 bases and J gave up 2 bases; unmatched junction bases: 4. This CDR3 spans 16 amino acids. Per the germline V gene, CDR1 is SGHKS and CDR2 is YYEKEE (reference sequence).

This clonotype was recorded a few times. The V gene is TRBV18, the J gene TRBJ2-1; TRBD2 matches at 12 bases. The CDR3 has 17 amino acids. Germline lookup yields CDR1 KGHSH and CDR2 LQKENI. Trimming cost V 3 bases and J 2 bases; bases outside gene matches: 5. The CDR3 protein is CASSPPTSGGTYNEQFF. DNA for the CDR3: TGTGCCAGCTCACCTCCGACTAGCGGGGGTACCTACAATGAGCAGTTCTTC. Combining the CDR3 with reference TRBV18 and TRBJ2-1 gives the whole variable domain NAGVMQNPRHLVRRRGQEARLRCSPMKGHSHVYWYRQLPEEGLKFMVYLQKENIIDESGMPKERFSAEFPKEGPSILRIQQVVRGDSAAYFCASSPPTSGGTYNEQFFGPGTRLTVL.

In its sample, this clonotype was seen many times. The V call is TRBV28, the J call TRBJ1-1; tentatively, D is TRBD1 (5 bases). The CDR3 covers 12 residues. V gave up 2 bases and J gave up 7 bases, with 8 bases separating them. The germline V gene has CDR1 MDHEN and CDR2 SYDVKM. The CDR3 nucleotides are TGTGCCAGCAGTTTAGTGGGGGGTGAAGCTTTCTTT. Translating gives CASSLVGGEAFF.

The rearrangement uses TRBV24-1 and TRBJ1-5; no firm D call. This CDR3 is 14 amino acids long. Trimming left V 3 bases short and J 7 bases short, with 12 bases between. Germline V CDR1 and CDR2: KGHDR, SFDVKD. CDR3 sequence reads: CATSDPPDGQPQHF. The CDR3 nucleotides read TGTGCCACCAGTGATCCCCCTGATGGACAGCCCCAGCATTTT.

This clonotype was recorded a few times. The chain combines TRBV6-5 with TRBJ1-2; 9 bases line up with TRBD1. Germline V gives CDR1 MNHEY, CDR2 SVGAGI. V shed 7 bases and J 5 bases; nucleotides not matched to a gene: 5. The CDR3 has 13 amino acids. CDR3 nucleotides: TGTGCCAGCATGCGGGGACAGGGTTATGGCTACACCTTC. The encoded protein is CASMRGQGYGYTF.

This clonotype was observed a handful of times. This sequence joins TRBV6-5 and TRBJ2-7; D might be TRBD1 (6 bases). Germline V gene sequence: CDR1 MNHEY, CDR2 SVGAGI. Trimming took 5 bases from V and 0 from J, leaving 14 bases between them. The CDR3 is 15 amino acids. In DNA, the CDR3 is TGTGCCAGCAGTCCCGTCCGAGGGGGCTCCTACGAGCAGTACTTC. Translation gives CASSPVRGGSYEQYF.